This T cell receptor (beta chain) was retrieved from a study of T cell responses to AZD1222 COVID-19 vaccine. General study points: Clonal diversity was possibly underestimated, and white British individuals and females predominated among donors. Nearly half of spike-specific TCRs reportedly target unmutated variant regions.

Here immunoSEQ multiplex PCR was the method, and the copy in TCRdb shows in-frame clones only, minus some. The table records over 150,000 clones, around nine tenths of them present only once. The CDR3 spans 15 residues. The V gene lost 0 bases and the J gene lost 0 bases, with 9 bases spanning the gap. The V gene's germline CDR1 is SGDLS and CDR2 YYNGEE. Recipients boosted at about 4 weeks or about 12 weeks are pooled. As concerns this clone: Its antigen is undetermined.

The starting material was peripheral blood, obtained 28 days after the second AZD1222 dose. The receptor was derived from an adult who received the AZD1222 COVID-19 vaccine. This rearrangement joins TRBV9 to TRBJ1-2, with D uncertain. This chain's CDR3 is CASSVGSEPNYGYTF. CDR3 bases: TGTGCCAGCAGCGTAGGGTCGGAGCCTAACTATGGCTACACCTTC.